This T cell receptor (beta chain) was documented in a study of regulatory T cells in long-lasting Graves disease. This clonotype occurred many times. The target antigen is unknown. Germline V lookup: CDR1 DFQATT, CDR2 SNEGSKA (reference sequence). There are 12 residues in the CDR3. Between the trimmed V and J ends, which lost 5 bases and 1 base, there was a span of 8 bases. Libraries of TCR beta came from iRepertoire HTBI primers plus Arm-PCR of CDR3 regions. Authors' processing steps: Analysis of the samples identified approximately 63 TRBV and 14 TRBJ segments. TCRdb used MiXCR to reprocess the multiplex PCR reads, holding one entry per CDR3 protein. The V and J calls here are based on TCRdb, not the publication. The data hold a few hundred thousand distinct CDR3 sequences, with 22% observed a single time. Points from the study as a whole: Shared public clonotypes totalled around 2,900 in persistent patients, compared with 966 in new patients.

The time point is: persistent/refractory GD, antithyroid drugs over 5 years with positive TRAb. With RNA extracted from PBMCs as input, the TCR library was made. The guidelines of the American Thyroid Association were the basis for diagnosing Graves' disease. The chain couples TRBV20-1 to TRBJ2-5; perhaps TRBD2 as D (5 bases). This clonotype was sampled from a female donor with Graves disease. This specimen was peripheral blood mononuclear cells (PBMCs), taken when the disease was refractory, from a patient treated with antithyroid drugs. CDR3 nucleotides: TGCAGTGCTCACGGACTCCAAGAGACCCAGTACTTC. As protein: CSAHGLQETQYF.